This TCR beta chain appears in the sequencing data of a study of OX40 agonist ivuxolimab in advanced cancers. Germline loops: CDR1 SGHAT, CDR2 FQNNGV. V dropped 7 bases and J dropped 0 bases, with 16 bases sitting between them. CDR3 length equals 15 residues. The repertoire was sequenced with immunoSEQ multiplex PCR; TCRdb's copy has only in-frame clones and lacks some. The table shows roughly 60,000 clones, with around 81% occurring only once. The chain is built from TRBV11-2 and TRBJ2-7; D is perhaps TRBD2 (5 bases). The material sequenced was CD4+ or CD8+ T cells sorted from blood, taken in a trial of the OX40 agonist ivuxolimab. The clonotype comes from an adult with an advanced solid tumor such as melanoma, head and neck, liver or kidney cancer. Here the CDR3 reads CASNRRTENSYEQYF. The CDR3 nucleotides are TGTGCCAGCAACCGGAGGACGGAGAACTCCTACGAGCAGTACTTC. The full variable domain, rest sourced from reference TRBV11-2 and TRBJ2-7, is EAGVAQSPRYKIIEKRQSVAFWCNPISGHATLYWYQQILGQGPKLLIQFQNNGVVDDSQLPKDRFSAERLKGVDSTLKIQPAKLEDSAVYLCASNRRTENSYEQYFGPGTRLTVT.